The following is a T cell receptor (beta chain) sequence with its context. Its antigen is still unknown. Germline and junction disagree at one end, which may indicate a read error. This record belongs to a study of human T cells and chemical hapten exposure. About the study: Patch tests containing 0.01% DPC, applied to the upper back, were read at 6 days. Study-wide findings and caveats: Compared to controls, expanded TCRs made significantly more large clusters of similar CDR3s. PT1 expanded TCR numbers tracked positively with patch test score.

The germline V gene has CDR1 SGHAT and CDR2 FQNNGV. The CDR3 loop spans 14 amino acids. Time point defined: patch test 1, 2 weeks after DPC sensitization. Sample treatment: therapeutic diphenylcyclopropenone sensitization with weekly scalp DPC. Extraction yielded total RNA from whole blood (unfractionated). In TCRdb, the RACE reads were re-called with MiXCR into one record per CDR3 protein. In the table there are roughly 100,000 distinct CDR3 sequences, more than 9.5% of which are singletons. The specimen comprised whole blood, sampled in connection with sensitization to the hapten diphenylcyclopropenone (DPC). This TCR was recovered from a woman aged 40 to 49 with alopecia areata. Some clones in this sample may be carry-over from other donors' samples. The chain is built from TRBV11-2 and TRBJ2-4, with 8 positions matching TRBD2. This CDR3 is CASSSAGAKNIQNF. The CDR3 coding sequence is TGTGCCAGCAGCTCAGCGGGAGCCAAAAACATTCAGAACTTC.